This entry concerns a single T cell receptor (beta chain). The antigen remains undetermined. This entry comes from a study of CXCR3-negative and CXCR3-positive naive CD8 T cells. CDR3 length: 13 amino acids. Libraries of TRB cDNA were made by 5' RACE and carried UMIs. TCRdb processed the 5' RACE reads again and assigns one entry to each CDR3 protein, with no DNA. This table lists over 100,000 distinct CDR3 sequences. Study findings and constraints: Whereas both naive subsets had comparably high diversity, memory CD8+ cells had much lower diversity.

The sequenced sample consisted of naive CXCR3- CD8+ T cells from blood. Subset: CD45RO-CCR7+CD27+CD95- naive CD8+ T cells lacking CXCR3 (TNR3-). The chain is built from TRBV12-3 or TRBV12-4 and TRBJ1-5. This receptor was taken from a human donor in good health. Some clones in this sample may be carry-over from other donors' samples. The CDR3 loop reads CASSSNNGQPQHF.